This TCR beta chain was found in a study of early T cells in non-severe SARS-CoV-2 infection. Overall study context: Chains were not paired, and sequencing was done on bulk RNA from unsorted whole blood.

This clonotype appeared a few times. Its antigen remains unidentified. The protocol attached unique molecular identifiers to individual cDNA molecules. Each CDR3 protein gets one entry after TCRdb re-called the 5' RACE reads with MiXCR. The profile shows about 77,000 distinct CDR3 sequences, 5% of them singletons. Study-wide results and caveats: Anti-spike CD8 specificities were favored by VDJdb matching, whose results missed private and CD4 specificities.

The CDR3 extends over 14 amino acids. V lost 5 bases to trimming and J lost 6 bases, with 14 bases between them. Germline CDR1 and CDR2: SSHAT and FNYEAQ (reference sequence). This chain joins TRBV7-7 and TRBJ2-1, with D possibly TRBD2 on 5 matching bases. The sequence derives from an adult who was a healthcare worker with PCR-confirmed SARS-CoV-2 infection or an uninfected control (not recorded which). This sample comprised whole blood, obtained at baseline. The CDR3 here is CASSHQLGGNEQFF. The CDR3 nucleotides read TGTGCCAGCAGCCACCAACTAGGAGGCAATGAGCAGTTCTTC.